The next 26 T cell receptor beta chains were all read from a single sample in a study of shared clonotypes between healthy human individuals. The protocol was immunoSEQ multiplex PCR, while the TCRdb copy is restricted to in-frame clones and leaves out a portion. The sample yields more than 500,000 clones, 95% to 96% seen once. Sequencing was carried out using naive CD4+ T cells sorted from blood. Stated subset: CD45RA+ positively selected. These receptors all come from a woman aged 30 to 39 in good health.

The genes are TRBV11-2 and TRBJ2-7; 11 bases agree with TRBD2. This CDR3 has 14 amino acids. The germline V gene encodes CDR1 SGHAT and CDR2 FQNNGV. After removal of 5 bases from V and 1 base from J, the junction contained 1 base not matched to a gene. The CDR3 DNA follows: TGTGCCAGCAGCGGGACTAGCGGATCCTACGAGCAGTACTTC. Protein: CASSGTSGSYEQYF.

The chain combines TRBV18 with TRBJ2-2; 8 nucleotides agree with TRBD1. The germline V gene encodes CDR1 KGHSH and CDR2 LQKENI. The CDR3 has 17 residues. The V gene end was trimmed by 3 bases and the J gene end by 0 bases; junction bases not matched to a gene: 6. The CDR3 sequence: CASSPRTGKTNTGELFF. The CDR3 nucleotides are TGTGCCAGCTCACCTCGGACAGGGAAGACGAACACCGGGGAGCTGTTTTTT.

The gene calls are TRBV5-1 and TRBJ2-5, with 11 nucleotides matching TRBD1. V shed 0 bases and J 4 bases; nucleotides not matched to a gene: 11. This CDR3 comprises 18 residues. CDR1 SGHRS and CDR2 YFSETQ come from the germline V gene. The CDR3 protein is CASSLVPQAGTGGETQYF. The CDR3 DNA sequence: TGCGCCAGCAGCTTGGTTCCTCAGGCCGGGACAGGGGGAGAGACCCAGTACTTC.

The rearrangement uses TRBV5-1 and TRBJ2-7; D is unclear. Germline values: CDR1 SGHRS, CDR2 YFSETQ. V was shortened by 4 bases and J by 4 bases, with 12 bases between the two germline ends. There are 13 residues in the CDR3. CDR3 sequence: CASSAPVGYEQYF. In DNA form, the CDR3 reads TGCGCCAGCAGCGCCCCGGTGGGGTACGAGCAGTACTTC. The variable domain in full, completed from reference TRBV5-1 and TRBJ2-7, reads KAGVTQTPRYLIKTRGQQVTLSCSPISGHRSVSWYQQTPGQGLQFLFEYFSETQRNKGNFPGRFSGRQFSNSRSEMNVSTLELGDSALYLCASSAPVGYEQYFGPGTRLTVT.

The J gene is TRBJ2-5, the V gene TRBV5-1, with D possibly called TRBD1 or TRBD2 (5 bases each). The CDR3 contains 16 residues. From germline, CDR1 is SGHRS and CDR2 YFSETQ. Trimming cost V 2 bases and J 3 bases, with 17 bases left between them. Here the CDR3 DNA reads TGCGCCAGCAGCTTCGGGGCTCTCCAGAGGGAAGAGACCCAGTACTTC. Translating it yields CASSFGALQREETQYF. The full variable domain, in which reference TRBV5-1 and TRBJ2-5 provide the parts outside the CDR3, is KAGVTQTPRYLIKTRGQQVTLSCSPISGHRSVSWYQQTPGQGLQFLFEYFSETQRNKGNFPGRFSGRQFSNSRSEMNVSTLELGDSALYLCASSFGALQREETQYFGPGTRLLVL.

The genes are TRBV19 and TRBJ1-1; 10 bases align to TRBD1. V lost 4 bases to trimming and J lost 3 bases; unmatched junction nucleotides: 11. CDR1 is LNHDA, CDR2 SQIVND, per germline (reference sequence). This CDR3 comprises 17 residues. In DNA form, the CDR3 reads TGTGCCAGTAGTACCGCCGGGACAGGGGTAATTTACACTGAAGCTTTCTTT. Translation gives CASSTAGTGVIYTEAFF.

The V and J genes are TRBV18 and TRBJ2-5; D remains unclear. The end of the DNA aligns better with TRBJ2-7, so the J call may be wrong. CDR1 and CDR2 (germline): KGHSH, LQKENI. This CDR3 has 14 amino acids. CDR3 bases: TGTGCCAGCTCACCATCCACGAATAACTACGAGCAGTACTTC. Protein: CASSPSTNNYEQYF.

The gene calls are TRBV4-2 and TRBJ1-2; 7 bases map to TRBD1. J lost 2 bases, V lost 5 bases, and 8 bases had no gene match. Per germline, CDR1 LGHNA and CDR2 YNFKEQ. The CDR3 covers 15 residues. The CDR3 here is CASSAAQTGNYGYTF. The CDR3 DNA sequence: TGTGCCAGCAGCGCAGCCCAGACAGGGAACTATGGCTACACCTTC.

The V call is TRBV5-1, the J call TRBJ1-1; D gene uncertain. Trimming shortened V by 0 bases and J by 0 bases, and 12 bases separated the two germline ends. CDR1 is SGHRS, CDR2 YFSETQ, per germline. The CDR3 is made up of 16 amino acids. The chain's CDR3 is CASSLVLGSMNTEAFF. The DNA for the CDR3 is TGCGCCAGCAGCTTGGTACTAGGTTCTATGAACACTGAAGCTTTCTTT.

The chain uses TRBV5-1 and TRBJ2-3; TRBD2 matches at 12 bases. The V segment lost 4 bases and the J segment 2 bases; nucleotides outside the gene matches: 5. From germline, CDR1 is SGHRS and CDR2 YFSETQ. The CDR3 length is 16 residues. CDR3 region: CASSMWTSGTTDTQYF. The CDR3 DNA sequence: TGCGCCAGCAGCATGTGGACTAGCGGGACCACAGATACGCAGTATTTT.

The chain carries TRBV28 and TRBJ2-2; 11 bases are a match to TRBD1. The CDR3 is made up of 17 amino acids. V lost 6 bases to trimming and J lost 6 bases; unmatched junction nucleotides: 12. Germline V gives CDR1 MDHEN, CDR2 SYDVKM. CDR3 coding DNA: TGTGCCAGCAGGATAACAGGGACAGGGGGGGCGGCCGGGGAGCTGTTTTTT. This sequence encodes CASRITGTGGAAGELFF. Drawing the rest from reference TRBV28 and TRBJ2-2, the complete variable domain is DVKVTQSSRYLVKRTGEKVFLECVQDMDHENMFWYRQDPGLGLRLIYFSYDVKMKEKGDIPEGYSVSREKKERFSLILESASTNQTSMYLCASRITGTGGAAGELFFGEGSRLTVL.

The genes are TRBV29-1 and TRBJ2-5; D call uncertain. With the DNA end fitting TRBJ2-7 better, the J assignment may be wrong. Germline V gene sequence: CDR1 SQVTM, CDR2 ANQGSEA. This CDR3 comprises 12 residues. CDR3 sequence reads: CSVESTAYEQYF. CDR3 DNA sequence: TGCAGCGTTGAATCTACGGCATACGAGCAGTACTTC.

The chain has TRBV28 and TRBJ1-5; no reliable D call. Per germline, CDR1 MDHEN and CDR2 SYDVKM. Trimming shortened V by 3 bases and J by 4 bases, and 10 bases separated the two germline ends. This CDR3 comprises 14 residues. DNA for the CDR3: TGTGCCAGCAGTTTCCGGGCAGGTAATCAGCCCCAGCATTTT. It specifies CASSFRAGNQPQHF.

The chain has TRBV5-1 and TRBJ2-5; TRBD2 is a possible D gene (7 bases). The length of the CDR3 is 15 residues. Trimming shortened V by 4 bases and J by 9 bases, and 22 bases separated the two germline ends. In germline, CDR1 is SGHRS, CDR2 YFSETQ. In nucleotides, the CDR3 is TGCGCCAGCAGCCCAGGGGACTATAAGACGGTGTCCCAGTACTTC. This gives the protein CASSPGDYKTVSQYF.

DNA of the CDR3: TGTGCCAGCAGTGAAGTGTCCGGTTGGTTTACCTACGAGCAGTACTTC. It yields the protein CASSEVSGWFTYEQYF. The chain has TRBV6-1 and TRBJ2-7; D is undetermined. The CDR3 spans 16 residues. Trimming cost V 1 base and J 2 bases, with 15 bases left between them. Germline V CDR1 and CDR2: MNHNS, SASEGT.

The chain links TRBV19 to TRBJ2-1, with 15 bases matching TRBD2. The CDR3 length is 20 residues. CDR1 LNHDA and CDR2 SQIVND come from the germline V gene (reference sequence). V lost 2 bases and J lost 8; bases outside the gene matches: 16. The CDR3 region has the DNA TGTGCCAGTAGTATAACAGGCAATGGACTAGCGGGAGGGAATCAGGATGAGCAGTTCTTC. It codes for CASSITGNGLAGGNQDEQFF.

CDR3 sequence reads: CASSAQGYTGELFF. The CDR3 region has the DNA TGCGCCAGCAGTGCTCAGGGGTACACCGGGGAGCTGTTTTTT. The chain is built from TRBV5-1 and TRBJ2-2; D might be TRBD1 (6 bases). V lost 5 bases, J lost 3 bases, and 11 bases lay in between. Germline CDR1 SGHRS, CDR2 YFSETQ. This CDR3 comprises 14 residues.

The chain uses TRBV6-5 and TRBJ1-1; no reliable D call. CDR3 length: 13 residues. The germline V gene encodes CDR1 MNHEY and CDR2 SVGAGI. V dropped 6 bases and J dropped 1 base, with 9 bases sitting between them. The CDR3 DNA sequence: TGTGCCAGCAGGTCTGGATGGAACACTGAAGCTTTCTTT. Its translation: CASRSGWNTEAFF.

The chain employs TRBV7-9 and TRBJ2-7; D is perhaps TRBD2 (5 bases). The V end lost 4 bases, the J end lost 0 bases, and 10 bases lay between the germline ends. The length of the CDR3 is 14 residues. Germline V gives CDR1 SEHNR, CDR2 FQNEAQ (reference sequence). CDR3 in DNA: TGTGCCAGCAGCTCCGAGGGCTACTCCTACGAGCAGTACTTC. Its translation: CASSSEGYSYEQYF.

Points on this clone: This sample includes further DNA sequences coding for the same CDR3. The CDR3 DNA reads as TGCGCCAGCAGCTTGGGGGTCTCCTACGAGCAGTACTTC. Translation: CASSLGVSYEQYF. The chain has TRBV5-1 and TRBJ2-7; D remains ambiguous. Per germline, CDR1 SGHRS and CDR2 YFSETQ. The CDR3 is made up of 13 amino acids. V lost 0 bases and J lost 0, with 4 bases in between.

The chain recombines TRBV10-3 with TRBJ2-1; D gene ambiguous. Germline loops: CDR1 ENHRY, CDR2 SYGVKD. The ends were cut back, 7 bases at V and 7 bases at J, with 14 bases in the middle. This CDR3 is built from 13 residues. CDR3 amino acids: CAITLDVGNEQFF. CDR3 DNA sequence: TGTGCCATCACCCTTGACGTTGGTAATGAGCAGTTCTTC.

The rearrangement joins TRBV5-1 to TRBJ2-7; D is perhaps TRBD1 (6 bases). The CDR3 runs to 17 residues. CDR1 SGHRS and CDR2 YFSETQ come from the germline V gene. V lost 4 bases and J lost 3, with 23 bases in between. CDR3 loop: CASSARSTGSHYYEQYF. In DNA, the CDR3 is TGCGCCAGCAGCGCCCGGTCCACAGGGTCCCACTACTACGAGCAGTACTTC.

The chain links TRBV19 to TRBJ2-2; the D gene is possibly TRBD2 (6 bases). Trimming pared 1 base from V and 5 bases from J, leaving 14 bases between. There are 16 residues in the CDR3. Per the germline V gene, CDR1 is LNHDA and CDR2 is SQIVND (reference sequence). CDR3 in DNA: TGTGCCAGTAGTATAGGTGGCGGGAAGCCAACCGGGGAGCTGTTTTTT. Its translation: CASSIGGGKPTGELFF.

This clone appeared a single time. The rearrangement links TRBV19 to TRBJ1-2, with a weak D call TRBD1 (5 bases). The V gene's germline CDR1 is LNHDA and CDR2 SQIVND (reference sequence). Trimming shortened V by 7 bases and J by 6 bases, and 18 bases separated the two germline ends. The CDR3 contains 14 residues. CDR3 sequence (DNA): TGTGCCAGTACTCCCGGACATTGGGGTGATGGCTACACCTTC. Amino acid sequence: CASTPGHWGDGYTF. Full variable domain (rest looked up from reference TRBV19 and TRBJ1-2): DGGITQSPKYLFRKEGQNVTLSCEQNLNHDAMYWYRQDPGQGLRLIYYSQIVNDFQKGDIAEGYSVSREKKESFPLTVTSAQKNPTAFYLCASTPGHWGDGYTFGSGTRLTVV.

The gene calls are TRBV5-1 and TRBJ2-5; D is unresolved. V was shortened by 0 bases and J by 6 bases, with 15 bases between the two germline ends. Per the germline V gene, CDR1 is SGHRS and CDR2 is YFSETQ. The CDR3 spans 15 residues. The CDR3 loop reads CASSLEHGPAKTQYF. CDR3 nucleotide sequence: TGCGCCAGCAGCTTGGAACACGGCCCCGCGAAGACCCAGTACTTC.

This clone was found once. Distinct nucleotide sequences in the sample also encode this CDR3. V and J are TRBV9 and TRBJ2-7; tentatively, D is TRBD2 (5 bases). Germline V lookup: CDR1 SGDLS, CDR2 YYNGEE. Trimming cost V 0 bases and J 2 bases, with 9 bases left between them. The CDR3 covers 14 residues. The CDR3 loop reads CASSVDSGPYEQYF. The CDR3 DNA reads TGTGCCAGCAGCGTAGACAGCGGACCCTACGAGCAGTACTTC.